The next 5 T cell receptor beta chains were all read from a single sample in a study of shared clonotypes between healthy human individuals (dated by TCRdb to 2018 to 2020). The library was built by means of the immunoSEQ multiplex PCR assay. Held by TCRdb, this immuneACCESS table contains in-frame sequences only and omits some clones. Under half of the omission traces to an unresolved V gene where checked; the cause of the rest is unknown. The sample yields some 2.4 million clones; roughly 93% were counted once. Of the sample, approximately 0.36% falls within the top ten clones. The sequencing input was naive CD4+ T cells from PBMCs. This specimen's cell subset or site label, interpreted: CD45RA+ positively selected. All receptors come from a man aged 18 to 30 in good health. Some clones in this sample may be carry-over from other donors' samples.

V and J are TRBV7-3 and TRBJ1-3; D gene uncertain. This CDR3 region has 15 residues. With 5 bases removed from V and 3 bases from J, the gap between germline ends came to 14 bases. Germline V gene lookup returns CDR1 SGHTA and CDR2 FQGTGA. The CDR3 reads CASSRGGGSGNTIYF. As DNA, the CDR3 is TGTGCCAGCAGCAGAGGTGGAGGCAGTGGAAACACCATATATTTT.

The genes are TRBV9 and TRBJ2-1; D may match TRBD1 or TRBD2 (5 bases each). CDR3 length: 11 amino acids. The germline CDR1 and CDR2 sequences are SGDLS and YYNGEE. Trimming stripped 10 bases from V and 9 bases from J, with 14 bases between. CDR3 residues: CALRGVREQFF. In DNA form, the CDR3 reads TGTGCCCTAAGGGGAGTTCGTGAGCAGTTCTTC. Variable domain in full (rest from reference TRBV9 and TRBJ2-1): DSGVTQTPKHLITATGQRVTLRCSPRSGDLSVYWYQQSLDQGLQFLIQYYNGEERAKGNILERFSAQQFPDLHSELNLSSLELGDSALYFCALRGVREQFFGPGTRLTVL.

The chain has TRBV28 and TRBJ1-2; D is undetermined. Trimming stripped 0 bases from V and 6 bases from J, with 8 bases between. CDR1 is MDHEN and CDR2 is SYDVKM in the germline V gene. The length of the CDR3 is 13 residues. The CDR3 region has the DNA TGTGCCAGCAGTTTATGGGTCGGGGATGGCTACACCTTC. This sequence encodes CASSLWVGDGYTF.

The CDR3, as DNA: TGTGCCAGTAGTATAGTCGGCAGGGGCAACATTCAGTACTTC. This translates into CASSIVGRGNIQYF. This chain links TRBV19 with TRBJ2-4; D perhaps matches TRBD1 (6 bases). CDR1 and CDR2 from the germline V gene are LNHDA and SQIVND (reference sequence). This CDR3 has 14 amino acids. Between the trimmed V and J ends, which lost 1 base and 7 bases, there was a span of 11 bases.

J is TRBJ1-4 and V is TRBV5-1, with D maybe TRBD1 (6 bases). Germline loops: CDR1 SGHRS, CDR2 YFSETQ. Trimming left V 0 bases short and J 0 bases short, with 12 bases between. The CDR3 sequence is 17 residues long. The CDR3 sequence is CASSLEPTGPTNEKLFF. In DNA, the CDR3 is TGCGCCAGCAGCTTGGAACCTACAGGGCCAACTAATGAAAAACTGTTTTTT.